This T cell receptor beta chain was profiled in a study of blood T cells in healthy people across ages. This clonotype was counted only a few times. Its antigen is currently unknown. The study's findings and limits: Bulk PBMC profiling left naive and antigen-experienced comparisons inconclusive. Compared with aged donors, long-lived donors showed fewer expanded clones, suggesting selection.

The second PCR ran about 6 to 11 cycles with a sample-barcoded 5' primer and J-beta primers. MiXCR, applied by TCRdb to the 5' RACE reads, yields one record per CDR3 protein. The sample carries about 570,000 distinct CDR3 sequences, about 26% recorded once. Sequencing used blood. The receptor's source is a woman aged 70 to 79 in good health.

The CDR3 nucleotides are TGTGCCAGCAGTTACTACCGGGTGGATACGCAGTATTTT. The encoded protein is CASSYYRVDTQYF. V usage is TRBV6-2 or TRBV6-3 and J usage is TRBJ2-3; D gene unclear. The CDR3 spans 13 residues. V was clipped by 1 base and J by 6 bases, with 8 bases between them. CDR1 and CDR2 from the germline V gene are MNHEY and SVGEGT.